This entry concerns a single T cell receptor (beta chain). A few counts support this clonotype. Its binding antigen is unknown. Per-base qualities were not stored, and no clone one base away is much larger. The source of the sample is a study of T cells after yellow fever vaccination (dated by TCRdb to the late 2010s). General notes on the study: The SMART-Seq v4 Ultra Low Input RNA kit was used to prepare libraries from fractions with low cell numbers. To follow T-cell clones before and after primary and booster YFV17D yellow fever vaccination, bulk TCR alpha and beta repertoires were sequenced over time. Two healthy male donors made up the cohort, one aged 18 to 29 years and the other aged 30 to 39 years. Blood samples were taken at several timepoints before and after primary and secondary immunization, and bulk PBMC replicates and cell subsets were isolated.

The treatment or condition label, as the study defines it: live attenuated yellow fever vaccine strain. At each blood-draw timepoint, two biological replicates of bulk PBMCs were collected. PBMCs were isolated from peripheral blood using a standard Ficoll-Paque protocol. TriZol was used to extract RNA from bulk PBMCs, CD4 and CD8 fractions, and dextramer-positive and dextramer-negative fractions. TCR cDNA was made using 5'RACE template switching, a step that added a universal primer site and unique molecular identifiers. cDNA synthesis was primed from both the TCR alpha and TCR beta constant segments. Library amplification used two PCR steps, and the second PCR step added sample barcodes and sequencing adapters. Sequencing of libraries was performed on Illumina HiSeq 2500 (2x100 bp) or NovaSeq (2x150 bp). On the authors' methods: Reads were demultiplexed and collapsed into UMI consensus sequences with MIGEC, and V(D)J alignment was performed with MiXCR. Clonotypes responding to the vaccine were identified with edgeR on replicate PBMC samples, with the criteria of FDR below 0.01 and a log2 fold change above 5 up to day 15. CD4 or CD8 identity was assigned to each bulk clonotype according to whether the clonotype was present at higher abundance in the sequenced CD4 repertoire or the sequenced CD8 repertoire. TCRdb reran the public reads through fastp at Q25 and MiXCR, keeping productive beta chains. Entries that share a CDR3 protein sequence are merged under the most common genes and DNA. The V and J calls were not made by the authors but by TCRdb's processing. The sample records more than 350,000 distinct CDR3 sequences, around 10% of which are singletons. The ten top clones hold more than 15% of the sample.

The paper's findings and limits, for the study overall: After the booster, most of the clones that had expanded following primary vaccination were detected again (around 95% of CD4 and 80% to 90% of CD8), which suggests that memory was broadly maintained. A small share of clonotypes was detected in both CD4 and CD8 compartments, with the overlap likely arising from convergent recombination. The study included only a couple of donors, which limits how far the findings can be generalized. Because abundant contaminating clonotypes from the bulk population could be contained in FACS-sorted repertoires, computational filtering was required. The secondary T-cell response was found to be weaker but faster than the primary response, with a peak reached on day 5 rather than on day 15.

Sequencing used PBMCs, obtained on the day of the first yellow fever vaccination. The clonotype was recovered from a man younger than 30 who received the YFV17D yellow fever vaccine.

The nucleotides are TGCAGTGCTAGATTAGTTGGACCTTCCCTTAGGGGAGATTCACCCCTCCACTTT. Translated, it reads CSARLVGPSLRGDSPLHF. Recombination joined TRBV20-1 with TRBJ1-6, with a tentative D gene TRBD1 over 5 matching bases. V is reduced by 2 bases and J by 8 bases, leaving a spacing of 25 bases between them. CDR1 and CDR2 are drawn from the germline V gene (reference sequence): DFQATT, SNEGSKA. Including the terminal cysteine and phenylalanine, the CDR3 comprises 18 residues. The entry retains the CDR3 DNA only, 54 bases that are in frame from base 1.